These T cell receptor beta chains were read from a single sample in a study of T cells after posttransplantation cyclophosphamide. The method was immunoSEQ multiplex PCR; TCRdb's version includes in-frame clones alone and lacks a portion of them. The table records under 20,000 clones, roughly 70% of them present only once. The sequenced sample was PBMCs, obtained after an allogeneic stem cell transplant with post-transplant cyclophosphamide. Source of these receptors: a young adult male patient who received an allogeneic stem cell transplant from a related donor, was CMV-positive, and had acute GVHD only. These T cells may partly come from the graft donor. Each CDR3 is given with its conserved first and last residue. A D gene is named only where the DNA matches it firmly. Size tells how often a clone was seen (once, few, many) or the class of an expanded clone, and some rows leave it out.

cdr3_aa cdr3_nt d_call j_call clone_size v_call
CASSLDGSSYEQYF TGCGCCAGCAGCCTGGACGGGAGCTCCTACGAGCAGTACTTC . TRBJ2-7 . TRBV5-1
CASSLGQGGFSGNTEAFF TGTGCCAGCAGCTTAGGGCAGGGAGGGTTTTCAGGAAACACTGAAGCTTTCTTT . TRBJ1-1 . TRBV11-2
CATRREAYTGELFF TGTGCCACCCGGAGAGAGGCATATACCGGGGAGCTGTTTTTT . TRBJ2-2 . TRBV6-5
CAWKVTAGPLSGNTIYF TGTGCCTGGAAGGTGACTGCAGGGCCACTTTCTGGAAACACCATATATTTT . TRBJ1-3 few TRBV30
CASRMTGRGQPQHF TGTGCCAGCAGGATGACAGGGCGAGGTCAGCCCCAGCATTTT TRBD1 TRBJ1-5 . TRBV6-5
CASSIGQGVTNEKLFF TGTGCCAGCTCAATCGGACAGGGCGTAACTAATGAAAAACTGTTTTTT TRBD1 TRBJ1-4 . TRBV18
CASSLGSGGLNEQFF TGTGCCAGCAGCTTAGGGTCCGGCGGGTTGAATGAGCAGTTCTTC . TRBJ2-1 few TRBV7-8
CASSLGPHYEQYF TGTGCCAGCAGTTTAGGTCCACATTACGAGCAGTACTTC . TRBJ2-7 few TRBV27
CASSLFGTEEAFF TGTGCCAGCAGCTTATTCGGGACAGAGGAAGCTTTCTTT TRBD1 TRBJ1-1 . TRBV7-9
CASSYRAGDNEQFF TGTGCCAGCAGTTACAGGGCAGGGGACAATGAGCAGTTCTTC . TRBJ2-1 . TRBV6-6
CASSQGGLYGYTF TGTGCCAGCAGCCAAGGAGGGCTCTATGGCTACACCTTC . TRBJ1-2 . TRBV7-9
CASSYPGRAENSPLHF TGTGCCAGCAGCTACCCCGGCAGGGCGGAAAATTCACCCCTCCACTTT . TRBJ1-6 once TRBV7-2
CAISDLGTVNNSPLHF TGTGCCATCAGTGATCTCGGGACAGTCAATAATTCACCCCTCCACTTT TRBD1 TRBJ1-6 once TRBV10-3
CASSPGVTRSYEQYF TGCGCCAGCAGCCCAGGGGTTACCCGCTCCTACGAGCAGTACTTC . TRBJ2-7 . TRBV4-1
CAITSGEVTDTQYF TGTGCCATCACTAGCGGGGAGGTGACAGATACGCAGTATTTT TRBD2 TRBJ2-3 . TRBV10-3
CASSWDSNEQFF TGTGCCAGCTCTTGGGACAGCAATGAGCAGTTCTTC TRBD1 TRBJ2-1 . TRBV25-1
CASSPTGVTYGYTF TGTGCCAGCTCACCAACGGGGGTTACCTATGGCTACACCTTC . TRBJ1-2 . TRBV18
CASTRGEHSRHF TGTGCCAGCACCAGGGGGGAGCACTCCCGGCACTTC . TRBJ2-5 . TRBV6-6
CASSLDFRGNEQFF TGTGCCAGCAGCTTAGATTTCCGGGGGAATGAGCAGTTCTTC . TRBJ2-1 . TRBV11-1
CASSLRTGARYGYTF TGTGCCAGCAGCTTAAGGACAGGGGCTCGCTATGGCTACACCTTC TRBD1 TRBJ1-2 few TRBV7-6
CASSDGRGEDGYTF TGTGCCAGCAGTGATGGACGGGGAGAGGATGGCTACACCTTC . TRBJ1-2 . TRBV6-4
CASSPRGGGANEQFF TGTGCCAGCAGCCCTCGCGGGGGGGGAGCAAATGAGCAGTTCTTC TRBD2 TRBJ2-1 . TRBV7-9
CASSLQGAGGYGYTF TGTGCCAGCAGCTTACAGGGGGCTGGGGGCTATGGCTACACCTTC TRBD1 TRBJ1-2 few TRBV7-2
CASSLGLQGGGAEAFF TGCGCCAGCAGCTTGGGTTTACAGGGGGGAGGAGCTGAAGCTTTCTTT TRBD1 TRBJ1-1 . TRBV5-1
CASSELAGGPDTQYF TGTGCCAGCAGCGAGCTAGCGGGGGGACCCGATACGCAGTATTTT TRBD2 TRBJ2-3 . TRBV7-3
CASSRTGDTDTQYF TGCGCCAGCAGCCGGACGGGGGACACAGATACGCAGTATTTT . TRBJ2-3 . TRBV5-1
CASSLGGSNTEAFF TGTGCCAGCAGCTTAGGCGGGTCGAACACTGAAGCTTTCTTT . TRBJ1-1 . TRBV7-2
CASSPGAGEQETQYF TGTGCCAGCTCACCCGGTGCGGGGGAACAAGAGACCCAGTACTTC TRBD2 TRBJ2-5 . TRBV18
CASSLDIAYTDTQYF TGTGCCAGCAGCTTAGATATAGCCTACACAGATACGCAGTATTTT . TRBJ2-3 once TRBV11-2
CASSQDLLISDSLFSGANVLTF TGCGCCAGCAGCCAAGATTTGCTAATTTCGGACAGTCTCTTCTCTGGGGCCAACGTCCTGACTTTC . TRBJ2-6 once TRBV4-3
CASSEMVRQRNSPLHF TGTGCCAGCAGTGAAATGGTTCGACAGAGAAATTCACCCCTCCACTTT . TRBJ1-6 medium-sized TRBV6-1
CASSSGTGYEKLFF TGTGCCAGCAGCTCCGGGACAGGGTACGAAAAACTGTTTTTT TRBD1 TRBJ1-4 . TRBV11-2
CASSLATTGYANTEAFF TGTGCCAGCAGCTTAGCCACCACAGGGTACGCGAACACTGAAGCTTTCTTT . TRBJ1-1 once TRBV7-2
CASSGLGQGTDTQYF TGTGCCAGCAGTGGGCTCGGACAGGGCACAGATACGCAGTATTTT TRBD1 TRBJ2-3 . TRBV27
CASSLWPPGLAVAYEQYF TGTGCCAGCAGCTTATGGCCACCGGGACTAGCGGTGGCCTACGAGCAGTACTTC TRBD2 TRBJ2-7 few TRBV7-6
CASSATGPTEAFF TGTGCCAGCTCCGCGACAGGACCGACTGAAGCTTTCTTT . TRBJ1-1 few TRBV18
CASSLTGMNTEAFF TGCGCCAGCAGCTTGACAGGGATGAACACTGAAGCTTTCTTT . TRBJ1-1 . TRBV5-1
CASSLASGGVETQYF TGTGCCAGCAGCTTGGCTAGCGGGGGGGTCGAGACCCAGTACTTC TRBD2 TRBJ2-5 . TRBV7-2
CASSLGTYEQYF TGTGCCAGCAGCTTAGGTACCTACGAGCAGTACTTC . TRBJ2-7 once TRBV7-9
CASAPAGYTEAFF TGTGCTAGTGCCCCGGCGGGGTACACTGAAGCTTTCTTT . TRBJ1-1 once TRBV12-5
CASSEGPGAGNTIYF TGTGCCAGCAGTGAAGGACCAGGGGCTGGAAACACCATATATTTT . TRBJ1-3 few TRBV6-1
CASRGATDTQYF TGTGCCAGTCGGGGGGCGACAGATACGCAGTATTTT . TRBJ2-3 . TRBV6-5
CASSYSERDGAQYF TGTGCCAGCAGTTACTCTGAGCGGGATGGTGCGCAGTACTTC TRBD2 TRBJ2-7 . TRBV6-5
CASSRQYGGYEQYF TGTGCCAGCAGTCGACAGTACGGGGGGTACGAGCAGTACTTC TRBD2 TRBJ2-7 . TRBV7-2
CASSIQGATYNSPLHF TGTGCCAGTAGTATCCAGGGGGCCACCTATAATTCACCCCTCCACTTT TRBD1 TRBJ1-6 . TRBV19
CASSQDSEKRGYTF TGTGCCAGCAGCCAAGACTCCGAGAAACGGGGCTACACCTTC . TRBJ1-2 . TRBV7-9
CASSLAGQAAGAFF TGTGCCAGCAGCTTGGCCGGGCAGGCGGCGGGAGCTTTCTTT . TRBJ1-1 . TRBV5-4
CASSPLSDQPQHF TGTGCCAGCAGTCCCCTCTCCGATCAGCCCCAGCATTTT . TRBJ1-5 . TRBV28